The TCR beta chain described here comes from a study of blood T cell repertoires in COVID-19. Study-wide background: Sites across the United States, Italy and Spain contributed samples from acute and convalescent COVID-19. PBMCs, B-cell-depleted T cells, or T cells provided the cDNA or gDNA that made up the material.

TCRdb's table, derived via immunoSEQ multiplex PCR, lists solely in-frame clones and lacks some. The table records some 55,000 clones, 85% to 95% of them present only once. Per the germline V gene, CDR1 is SGHVS and CDR2 is FNYEAQ. This CDR3 contains 16 residues. Unmatched junction bases numbered 9, after V lost 5 bases and J lost 3 bases. This clonotype was obtained from a human donor in a cohort sampled during active COVID-19. The chain joins TRBV7-6 to TRBJ2-2; 7 bases match TRBD1. Sequencing was carried out using peripheral blood. CDR3 loop: CASSPVRGSYTGELFF. The DNA for the CDR3 is TGTGCCAGCAGCCCCGTCAGGGGGAGTTACACCGGGGAGCTGTTTTTT.